This T cell receptor (beta chain) was identified during a study of shared clonotypes between healthy human individuals. Study processing details: Filtering of immunoSEQ junctional sequences could not match full-length read filtering. Assay used: immunoSEQ multiplex PCR; TCRdb lists only in-frame clones, some missing. V, J and clone size are those of that table, while D and trimming were read from the DNA. The sample lists approximately 2.3 million clones; more than 85% were seen once. Regarding the study as a whole: Investigators expected sequencing depth to affect clonotype sharing among donors.

On this clone: The antigen remains unidentified. Other DNA sequences within the sample encode an identical CDR3.

V was shortened by 0 bases and J by 2 bases, with 8 bases between the two germline ends. Per germline, CDR1 SGDLS and CDR2 YYNGEE. The CDR3 loop spans 15 amino acids. This TCR was sampled from a man younger than 35 in good health. Some clones in this sample may be carry-over from other donors' samples. The sample comprised naive CD4+ T cells from PBMCs. The sample's subset: CD45RA+ positively selected. The genes are TRBV9 and TRBJ2-2; D perhaps matches TRBD2 (6 bases). CDR3 residues: CASSVGGTNTGELFF. CDR3 sequence (DNA): TGTGCCAGCAGCGTAGGTGGGACTAACACCGGGGAGCTGTTTTTT. Combining the CDR3 with reference TRBV9 and TRBJ2-2 gives the whole variable domain DSGVTQTPKHLITATGQRVTLRCSPRSGDLSVYWYQQSLDQGLQFLIQYYNGEERAKGNILERFSAQQFPDLHSELNLSSLELGDSALYFCASSVGGTNTGELFFGEGSRLTVL.